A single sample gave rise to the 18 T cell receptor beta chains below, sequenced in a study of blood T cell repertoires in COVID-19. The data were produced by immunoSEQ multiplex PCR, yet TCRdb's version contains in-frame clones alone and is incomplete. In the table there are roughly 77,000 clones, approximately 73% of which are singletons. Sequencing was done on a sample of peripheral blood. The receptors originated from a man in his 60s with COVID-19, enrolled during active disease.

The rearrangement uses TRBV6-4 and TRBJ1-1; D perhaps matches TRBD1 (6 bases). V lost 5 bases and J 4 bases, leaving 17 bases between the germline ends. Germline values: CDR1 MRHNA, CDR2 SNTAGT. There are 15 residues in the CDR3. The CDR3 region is CASSPRTGTFTEAFF. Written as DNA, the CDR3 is TGTGCCAGCAGTCCTAGGACGGGGACATTCACTGAAGCTTTCTTT.

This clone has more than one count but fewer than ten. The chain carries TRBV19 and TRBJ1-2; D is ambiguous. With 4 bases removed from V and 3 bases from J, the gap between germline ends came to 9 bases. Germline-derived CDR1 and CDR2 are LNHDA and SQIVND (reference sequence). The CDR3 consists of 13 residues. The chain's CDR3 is CASSTSTYYGYTF. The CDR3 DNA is TGTGCCAGTAGTACGTCTACGTACTATGGCTACACCTTC.

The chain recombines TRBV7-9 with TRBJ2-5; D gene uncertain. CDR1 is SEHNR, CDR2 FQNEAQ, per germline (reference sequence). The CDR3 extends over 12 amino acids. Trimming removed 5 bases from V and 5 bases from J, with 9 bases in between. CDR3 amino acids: CASSPHRETQYF. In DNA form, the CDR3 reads TGTGCCAGCAGCCCCCACCGGGAGACCCAGTACTTC.

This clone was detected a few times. CDR3 nucleotide sequence: TGTGCCAGCAGCCAAGCCAGGGGGTGGAATGGCTACACCTTC. Its translation is CASSQARGWNGYTF. This rearrangement joins TRBV3-1 (or the pseudogene TRBV3-2) to TRBJ1-2; 7 bases fit TRBD1. CDR3 length equals 14 residues. Trimming took 1 base from V and 6 from J; bases not matched to a gene: 5. The germline V gene encodes CDR1 LGHDT and CDR2 YNNKEL (reference sequence).

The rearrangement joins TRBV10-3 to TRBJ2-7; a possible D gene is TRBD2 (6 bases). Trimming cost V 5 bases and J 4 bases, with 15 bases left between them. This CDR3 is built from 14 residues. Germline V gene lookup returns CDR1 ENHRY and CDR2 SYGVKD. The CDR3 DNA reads TGTGCCATCAGTAAAGGAGGGACCTTTTACGAGCAGTACTTC. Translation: CAISKGGTFYEQYF.

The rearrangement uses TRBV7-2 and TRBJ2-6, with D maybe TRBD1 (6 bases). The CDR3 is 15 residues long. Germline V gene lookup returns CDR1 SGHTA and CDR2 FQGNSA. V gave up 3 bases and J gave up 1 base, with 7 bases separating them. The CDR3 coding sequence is TGTGCCAGCAGCTTCAGGGGTTCTGGGGCCAACGTCCTGACTTTC. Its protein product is CASSFRGSGANVLTF.

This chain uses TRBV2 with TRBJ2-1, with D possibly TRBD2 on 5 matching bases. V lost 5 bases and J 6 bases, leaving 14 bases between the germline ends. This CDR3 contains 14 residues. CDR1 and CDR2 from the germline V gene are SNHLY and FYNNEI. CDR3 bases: TGTGCCAGCAGTATGCAGAGAGAGGGCAATGAGCAGTTCTTC. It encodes CASSMQREGNEQFF.

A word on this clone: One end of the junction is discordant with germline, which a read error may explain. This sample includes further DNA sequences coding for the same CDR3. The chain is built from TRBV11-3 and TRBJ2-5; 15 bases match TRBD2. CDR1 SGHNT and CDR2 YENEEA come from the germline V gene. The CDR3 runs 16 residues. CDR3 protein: CASSLGLAGGQETQYF. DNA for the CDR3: TGTGCCAGCAGTTTAGGACTAGCGGGAGGGCAAGAGACCCAGTACTTC.

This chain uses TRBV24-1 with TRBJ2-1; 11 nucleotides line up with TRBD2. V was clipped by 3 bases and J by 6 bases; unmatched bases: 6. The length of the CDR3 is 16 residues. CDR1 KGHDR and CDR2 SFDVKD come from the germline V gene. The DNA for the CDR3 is TGTGCCACCAGTGATCTTAGCGGGAGGGTCTCCAATGAGCAGTTCTTC. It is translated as CATSDLSGRVSNEQFF.

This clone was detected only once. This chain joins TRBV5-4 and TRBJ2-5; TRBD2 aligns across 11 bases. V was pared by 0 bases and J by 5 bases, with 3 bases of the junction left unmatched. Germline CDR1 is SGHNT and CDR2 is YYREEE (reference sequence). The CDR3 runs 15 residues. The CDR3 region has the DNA TGTGCCAGCAGCTTGGGTAGCGGGGGGGCGGAGACCCAGTACTTC. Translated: CASSLGSGGAETQYF.

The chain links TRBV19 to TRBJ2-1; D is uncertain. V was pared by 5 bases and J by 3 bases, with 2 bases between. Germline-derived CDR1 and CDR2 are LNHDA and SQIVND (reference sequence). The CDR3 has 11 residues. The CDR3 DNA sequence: TGTGCCAGTAGTTACTACAATGAGCAGTTCTTC. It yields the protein CASSYYNEQFF.

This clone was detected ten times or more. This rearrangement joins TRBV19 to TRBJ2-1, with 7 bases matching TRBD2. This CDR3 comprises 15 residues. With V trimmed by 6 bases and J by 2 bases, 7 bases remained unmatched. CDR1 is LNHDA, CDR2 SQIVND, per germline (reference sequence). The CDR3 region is CASSAPLAAYNEQFF. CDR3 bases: TGTGCCAGTAGCGCCCCTCTAGCGGCCTACAATGAGCAGTTCTTC.

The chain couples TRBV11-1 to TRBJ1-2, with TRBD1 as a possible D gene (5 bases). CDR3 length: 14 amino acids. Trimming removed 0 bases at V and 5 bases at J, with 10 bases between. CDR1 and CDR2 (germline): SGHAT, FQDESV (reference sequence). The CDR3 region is CASSLAGPEYGYTF. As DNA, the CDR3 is TGTGCCAGCAGCTTAGCGGGGCCTGAATATGGCTACACCTTC. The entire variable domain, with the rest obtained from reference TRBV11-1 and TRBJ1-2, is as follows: EAEVAQSPRYKITEKSQAVAFWCDPISGHATLYWYRQILGQGPELLVQFQDESVVDDSQLPKDRFSAERLKGVDSTLKIQPAELGDSAMYLCASSLAGPEYGYTFGSGTRLTVV.

CDR3 loop: CASSPTGGSYGYTF. The CDR3 bases are TGTGCCAGCAGCCCGACAGGGGGTTCCTATGGCTACACCTTC. The genes are TRBV7-6 and TRBJ1-2; TRBD1 aligns across 9 bases. Germline CDR1 is SGHVS and CDR2 is FNYEAQ. CDR3 length: 14 amino acids. J was trimmed by 4 bases and V by 5 bases; bases with no gene match: 5.

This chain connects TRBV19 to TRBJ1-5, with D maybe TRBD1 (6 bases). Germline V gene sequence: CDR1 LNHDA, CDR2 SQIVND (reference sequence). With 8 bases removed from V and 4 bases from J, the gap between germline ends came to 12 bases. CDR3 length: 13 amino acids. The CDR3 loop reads CASGQGRNQPQHF. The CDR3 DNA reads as TGTGCCAGTGGGCAGGGGCGAAATCAGCCCCAGCATTTT.

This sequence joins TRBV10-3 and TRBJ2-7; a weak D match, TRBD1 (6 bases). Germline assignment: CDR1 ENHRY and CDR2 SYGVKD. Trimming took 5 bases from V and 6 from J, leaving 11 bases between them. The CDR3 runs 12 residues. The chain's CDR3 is CAISNTGLEQYF. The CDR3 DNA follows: TGTGCCATCAGTAATACAGGGCTCGAGCAGTACTTC.

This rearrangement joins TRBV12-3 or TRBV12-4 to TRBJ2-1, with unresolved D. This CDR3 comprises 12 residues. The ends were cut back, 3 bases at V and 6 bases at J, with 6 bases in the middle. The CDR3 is CASSFSGNEQFF. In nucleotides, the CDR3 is TGTGCCAGCAGTTTTTCGGGCAATGAGCAGTTCTTC.

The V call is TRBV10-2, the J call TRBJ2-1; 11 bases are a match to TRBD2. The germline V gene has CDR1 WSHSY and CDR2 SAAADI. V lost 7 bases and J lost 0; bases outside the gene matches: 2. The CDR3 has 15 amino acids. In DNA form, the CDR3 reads TGCGCCAGCACACTAGCGGGGGTCTCCTACAATGAGCAGTTCTTC. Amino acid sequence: CASTLAGVSYNEQFF.